The clone carrying this T cell receptor beta chain appeared a single time. Unique molecular identifiers were present on the cDNA, and a universal primer site came from template switching. A single record per CDR3 protein comes from TCRdb applying MiXCR to the 5' RACE reads. The sample yields approximately 550,000 distinct CDR3 sequences, around 22% seen once. The CDR3 spans 15 residues. Trimming pared 3 bases from V and 3 bases from J, leaving 11 bases between. Germline V gene data show CDR1 as MNHEY and CDR2 as SMNVEV (reference sequence). The source of the sample is a study of identical twins. The sample also formed part of further work on yellow fever vaccine responses in identical twins.

This receptor was obtained from a young woman in good health. This rearrangement joins TRBV27 to TRBJ2-2; D gene uncertain. The specimen sequenced was CD4+ T cells sorted from blood. The chain's CDR3 is CASSLLGSDTGELFF. The CDR3 coding sequence is TGTGCCAGCAGTTTGTTAGGATCAGACACCGGGGAGCTGTTTTTT.